The following is a T cell receptor (beta chain) sequence with its context. The clone's antigen remains unknown. No base quality values were provided; no much bigger clone lies one nucleotide off. To estimate absolute template abundance from read counts, synthetic TCR analog templates were spiked into each PCR. The immunoSEQ assay was used to amplify TCRbeta CDR3 regions from genomic DNA with bias-controlled V and J gene primers. Rearranged TCRbeta segments were sequenced at approximately 20X coverage. Processing in the source paper ran as follows. Sequencing errors were corrected by clustering and CDR3s were annotated against IMGT to assign V, D and J genes. Out-of-frame and stop-codon sequences were excluded, and only productive TCRbeta rearrangements were used in downstream analyses. Clonality was calculated as one minus the Shannon entropy normalized by the log of the number of unique productive sequences. Fisher's exact test with Benjamini-Hochberg correction, at a threshold of adjusted p below 0.01, was used to find clones that differed between time points or between blood and tumor. TCRdb holds this immuneACCESS table with in-frame rearrangements only. Some clones are missing; in checked studies, unresolved V genes explain under half, and the rest has no known cause. Clonal size and the V and J genes are those of that table, whereas D and trimming came from the DNA. Counted in this sample were about 24,000 clones; 87% of them appeared once. Together, the top ten hold approximately 2.8% of the sample.

This sample is part of a study of PD-L1 blockade in urothelial cancer listed by TCRdb under 2017. Background on the whole study: Every patient began therapy around 2014 and was given atezolizumab 1,200 mg intravenously every 3 weeks. About 90% of the roughly 29 patients were males with bladder-origin urothelial cancer, and about 65% of the 29 reported a prior smoking history. An ECOG performance status of 0 or 1 was recorded for the patients, and 0 to 3 prior chemotherapy regimens had been received by the patients. Blood samples were analyzed at 3 weeks after treatment start (second dose) and at 6 weeks after treatment start. Blood samples gave median yields of about 150,000 T cells and around 88,000 unique TCRs, along with a median clonality of roughly 0.08. The study, an exploratory multi-omic analysis, examined somatic, immune and clinical correlates of response to PD-L1 blockade with atezolizumab in urothelial cancer. Pretreatment tumor samples, along with matched peripheral blood serially collected before and after atezolizumab treatment, were subjected to TCR sequencing. Progression-free survival longer than 6 months counted as durable clinical benefit, and TCR features were additionally tested against both progression-free and overall survival. Whole exome sequencing and RNA sequencing of pretreatment tumors were performed alongside TCR sequencing in the same patients. Nine patients achieved durable clinical benefit and some 20 did not. Pretreatment blood TCR-seq was available for twenty-nine patients, at least one posttreatment blood collection was obtained for about 24 patients, and tumor TCR-seq was available for about 24 patients. The investigation overall reported the following: Because the sample size was small (n of about 29) and many exploratory analyses were performed, the results are intended to be hypothesis-generating. Among patients with durable benefit, tumor-associated TCR clones showed greater expansion in peripheral blood 3 weeks after treatment started (n = 22, p = 0.022). A pretreatment peripheral blood TCR clonality below the median was linked to improved progression-free and overall survival.

The junction shows trimming of 4 bases on V and 4 bases on J, and the gene matches do not reach 7 bases of it. In the germline V gene, CDR1 corresponds to SGHVS and CDR2 to FQNEAQ. There are 15 amino acids in the CDR3, from cysteine to phenylalanine inclusive. Only the CDR3 part of the read is kept: 45 bases, read in frame from the first base. The cohort included 29 patients with locally advanced or metastatic urothelial carcinoma who were treated at Memorial Sloan Kettering on a trial protocol. Peripheral blood mononuclear cells were collected pretreatment and during treatment, at between 1 and 8 total time points per patient. The Qiagen DNeasy Blood extraction kit was used to purify genomic DNA from total PBMCs and tumor samples. PBMCs were collected pretreatment and during treatment, and were isolated and stored as previously described.

The sequenced sample was PBMCs, obtained around atezolizumab (anti-PD-L1) treatment. The rearranged chain carries TRBV7-8 and TRBJ2-7; TRBD2 matches 10 bases in the middle. The origin of this receptor is a man aged 50 to 59 with urothelial cancer. The CDR3 sequence is CASSSLAGIQYEQYF. The DNA sequence reads TGTGCCAGCAGCTCACTAGCGGGGATTCAATACGAGCAGTACTTC.